This entry lists 14 T cell receptor beta chains sequenced from one sample in a study of T cells expressing NK-cell markers. TCRdb reanalyzed the 5' RACE reads, giving one entry per CDR3 protein sequence and no DNA. The sample table includes 450,000 to 600,000 distinct CDR3 sequences. Material: blood T cells: a sorted CD56 or NKG2C T cell subset, CD4+ or CD8+ T cells, or bulk PBMC T cells (not recorded which). These receptors were obtained from a man younger than 35 in good health.

The chain joins TRBV20-1 to TRBJ2-5; TCRdb selects TRBD1, and the lack of DNA leaves this call unchecked. The germline CDR1 and CDR2 sequences are DFQATT and SNEGSKA (reference sequence). The CDR3 sequence is 16 residues long. The CDR3 sequence: CSAPPREGASEETQYF.

The gene calls are TRBV29-1 and TRBJ1-1; the D call of TRBD1 rests on TCRdb alone, since no DNA is present to check it. Germline assignment: CDR1 SQVTM and CDR2 ANQGSEA. The CDR3 has 13 residues. The CDR3: CSVQTGPDTEAFF.

V gene TRBV6-2 or TRBV6-3 combines with J gene TRBJ2-1; there is no DNA to check the TCRdb D call of TRBD2. Germline lookup yields CDR1 MNHEY and CDR2 SVGEGT. This CDR3 has 15 residues. The CDR3 here is CASRPSGRAWNEQFF.

V and J are TRBV30 and TRBJ2-7; TCRdb selects TRBD2, and the lack of DNA leaves this call unchecked. There are 13 residues in the CDR3. From germline, CDR1 is GTSNPN and CDR2 SVGIG (reference sequence). This CDR3 reads CAWSLAYSYEQYF.

V and J are TRBV29-1 and TRBJ1-4. CDR3 size: 13 residues. Per germline, CDR1 SQVTM and CDR2 ANQGSEA. The CDR3 loop reads CSVGSAAYGELFF.

The V gene is TRBV7-9, the J gene TRBJ2-7; there is no DNA to check the TCRdb D call of TRBD2. Germline CDR1 and CDR2: SEHNR and FQNEAQ (reference sequence). This CDR3 comprises 12 residues. This CDR3 is CASSGGGYEQYF.

The chain combines TRBV9 with TRBJ2-1; TCRdb proposes TRBD2, but this gene call is untestable without DNA. Looked up from germline, CDR1 is SGDLS and CDR2 is YYNGEE. The CDR3 extends over 13 amino acids. CDR3 residues: CASSVLREHEQFF. Variable domain in full (rest from reference TRBV9 and TRBJ2-1): DSGVTQTPKHLITATGQRVTLRCSPRSGDLSVYWYQQSLDQGLQFLIQYYNGEERAKGNILERFSAQQFPDLHSELNLSSLELGDSALYFCASSVLREHEQFFGPGTRLTVL.

V and J are TRBV11-2 and TRBJ2-1. CDR3 length: 13 residues. CDR1 is SGHAT and CDR2 is FQNNGV in the germline V gene. CDR3 region: CASSVRGWYEQFF.

J is TRBJ2-2 and V is TRBV11-2; the TCRdb D gene call, TRBD2, has no DNA to confirm it. The germline V gene encodes CDR1 SGHAT and CDR2 FQNNGV. This CDR3 is built from 14 residues. The CDR3 protein is CASKEGLGTGELFF.

The chain employs TRBV25-1 and TRBJ1-1; as DNA is missing, the TRBD1 call by TCRdb cannot be tested. CDR1 and CDR2 from the germline V gene are MGHDK and SYGVNS. This CDR3 has 13 amino acids. CDR3 sequence reads: CASGGLGDTEAFF.

V is TRBV2 and J is TRBJ2-5; the TRBD2 assignment by TCRdb is unverifiable without DNA. CDR1 and CDR2 from the germline V gene are SNHLY and FYNNEI. The CDR3 length is 13 residues. The CDR3 here is CAGRGTSQETQYF. The whole variable domain, filled in from reference TRBV2 and TRBJ2-5, reads EPEVTQTPSHQVTQMGQEVILRCVPISNHLYFYWYRQILGQKVEFLVSFYNNEISEKSEIFDDQFSVERPDGSNFTLKIRSTKLEDSAMYFCAGRGTSQETQYFGPGTRLLVL.

The chain carries TRBV29-1 and TRBJ2-1; TCRdb names TRBD1, which stays unverified in the absence of DNA. This CDR3 has 16 residues. In germline, CDR1 is SQVTM, CDR2 ANQGSEA. CDR3 sequence: CSVAYPGSSSYNEQFF.

The chain recombines TRBV27 with TRBJ2-1; TCRdb's assignment of TRBD1 cannot be checked, as there is no DNA. CDR1 and CDR2 (germline): MNHEY, SMNVEV (reference sequence). This CDR3 contains 13 residues. The CDR3 spells CASGDGTYNEQFF.

The chain carries TRBV5-6 and TRBJ1-5; TCRdb reports TRBD1, a call that lacks DNA to check it against. The CDR3 covers 15 residues. CDR1 SGHDT and CDR2 YYEEEE come from the germline V gene. This chain's CDR3 is CASSRTVFNNQPQHF.